The next 21 T cell receptor beta chains were all read from a single sample in a study of CD8 T cells in Susac syndrome. RNA in amounts of roughly 0.5 to 1 ug was reverse transcribed with random hexamers. TCRdb re-called the immunoSEQ multiplex PCR reads with MiXCR, one entry per CDR3 protein. The sample lists 100,000 to 150,000 distinct CDR3 sequences, 85% to 95% occurring once. The specimen was CD8+ T cells from PBMCs. Receptors were obtained from a human donor with Susac syndrome.

The chain combines TRBV15 with TRBJ2-7; D uncertain. The CDR3 is 16 residues long. Germline V CDR1 and CDR2: LNHNV, YYDKDF (reference sequence). Trimming took off 1 base at V and 3 bases at J, with 16 bases between the two ends. The DNA of the CDR3 is TGTGCCACCAGCAGAGTCTCAGCCTTACCTTTCTACGAGCAGTACTTC. The encoded protein is CATSRVSALPFYEQYF. Full variable domain (rest looked up from reference TRBV15 and TRBJ2-7): DAMVIQNPRYQVTQFGKPVTLSCSQTLNHNVMYWYQQKSSQAPKLLFHYYDKDFNNEADTPDNFQSRRPNTSFCFLDIRSPGLGDTAMYLCATSRVSALPFYEQYFGPGTRLTVT.

In DNA, the CDR3 is TGCAGTGCTAGAGTAGGAAGCCTTGAGCAGTTCTTC. Residues: CSARVGSLEQFF. The chain links TRBV20-1 to TRBJ2-1; D not certain. There are 12 residues in the CDR3. V was trimmed by 1 base and J by 9 bases, leaving 10 bases between them. Germline V CDR1 and CDR2: DFQATT, SNEGSKA (reference sequence).

The chain carries TRBV7-9 and TRBJ2-1, with D maybe TRBD2 (6 bases). The CDR3 consists of 14 residues. The germline gives CDR1 SEHNR, CDR2 FQNEAQ (reference sequence). The V and J ends lost 5 bases and 9 bases respectively, with 17 bases between them. Written as DNA, the CDR3 is TGTGCCAGCAGCCCCCGGGACTCTGTACCTGAGCAGTTCTTC. Protein sequence: CASSPRDSVPEQFF. Full variable domain (rest looked up from reference TRBV7-9 and TRBJ2-1): DTGVSQNPRHKITKRGQNVTFRCDPISEHNRLYWYRQTLGQGPEFLTYFQNEAQLEKSRLLSDRFSAERPKGSFSTLEIQRTEQGDSAMYLCASSPRDSVPEQFFGPGTRLTVL.

The chain carries TRBV5-1 and TRBJ2-2, with D uncertain. This CDR3 has 12 amino acids. CDR1 and CDR2 (germline): SGHRS, YFSETQ. The V end lost 4 bases, the J end lost 5 bases, and 6 bases lay between the germline ends. The DNA for the CDR3 is TGCGCCAGCAGCCCCAGTACCGGGGAGCTGTTTTTT. This sequence encodes CASSPSTGELFF.

CDR3 protein: CASSILTGTSGSSYNEQFF. DNA for the CDR3: TGTGCCAGCAGCATACTAACCGGGACTAGCGGGAGCTCCTACAATGAGCAGTTCTTC. The rearrangement uses TRBV5-6 and TRBJ2-1, with 14 bases aligning to TRBD2. CDR1 and CDR2 from the germline V gene are SGHDT and YYEEEE. The CDR3 runs 19 residues. The V gene end was trimmed by 4 bases and the J gene end by 0 bases; junction bases not matched to a gene: 9.

The chain is built from TRBV15 and TRBJ2-4, with D possibly TRBD2 on 6 matching bases. The germline gives CDR1 LNHNV, CDR2 YYDKDF (reference sequence). V dropped 0 bases and J dropped 0 bases, with 6 bases sitting between them. The CDR3 spans 15 residues. CDR3 bases: TGTGCCACCAGCAGAGAGGGGGGAGCCAAAAACATTCAGTACTTC. Encoded protein: CATSREGGAKNIQYF.

The gene calls are TRBV12-3 or TRBV12-4 and TRBJ2-1; 7 nucleotides match TRBD2. With V trimmed by 7 bases and J by 4 bases, 16 bases remained unmatched. The CDR3 covers 17 residues. The CDR3 DNA reads as TGTGCCAGCACCCAACCCAACCCTAGGCGGGGGTACAATGAGCAGTTCTTC. It specifies CASTQPNPRRGYNEQFF.

The table lists this clonotype with a count of one. V gene TRBV11-2 combines with J gene TRBJ2-5; the D is unclear. Germline CDR1 is SGHAT and CDR2 is FQNNGV. CDR3 length: 14 residues. V gave up 3 bases and J gave up 2 bases, with 10 bases separating them. The DNA of the CDR3 is TGTGCCAGCAGCTTCTGGTCACAGCAAGAGACCCAGTACTTC. Amino acids: CASSFWSQQETQYF.

CDR3 sequence reads: CASSPTGAVNEQFF. The CDR3 nucleotides are TGTGCCAGCAGCCCTACAGGGGCTGTCAATGAGCAGTTCTTC. The V gene is TRBV27, the J gene TRBJ2-1, with TRBD1 identical over 7 bases. This CDR3 is built from 14 residues. Germline-derived CDR1 and CDR2 are MNHEY and SMNVEV (reference sequence). The V segment lost 6 bases and the J segment 6 bases; nucleotides outside the gene matches: 8.

J is TRBJ2-1 and V is TRBV2; the D is unclear. The CDR3 has 15 residues. Trimming stripped 2 bases from V and 5 bases from J, with 13 bases between. CDR1 and CDR2 (germline): SNHLY, FYNNEI. The CDR3 spells CASSELQESDNEQFF. CDR3 bases: TGTGCCAGCAGTGAATTGCAGGAATCGGACAATGAGCAGTTCTTC. Drawing the rest from reference TRBV2 and TRBJ2-1, the complete variable domain is EPEVTQTPSHQVTQMGQEVILRCVPISNHLYFYWYRQILGQKVEFLVSFYNNEISEKSEIFDDQFSVERPDGSNFTLKIRSTKLEDSAMYFCASSELQESDNEQFFGPGTRLTVL.

The V gene is TRBV7-9, the J gene TRBJ2-3, with no clear D. The germline V gene encodes CDR1 SEHNR and CDR2 FQNEAQ (reference sequence). V was trimmed by 5 bases and J by 2 bases, leaving 8 bases between them. This CDR3 has 13 amino acids. The CDR3 reads CASSGWTTDTQYF. The CDR3 DNA reads as TGTGCCAGCAGCGGTTGGACCACAGATACGCAGTATTTT.

The V gene is TRBV25-1, the J gene TRBJ2-2; 7 nucleotides agree with TRBD2. This CDR3 region has 12 residues. Germline V gene sequence: CDR1 MGHDK, CDR2 SYGVNS. The trim removed 8 bases at V and 7 bases at J, leaving 4 bases unmatched. As DNA, the CDR3 is TGTGCCAGCGGGACGGGGGGCGGGGAGCTGTTTTTT. The encoded protein is CASGTGGGELFF.

The chain uses TRBV7-2 and TRBJ2-3, with D possibly matching TRBD2 (6 bases). The CDR3 totals 16 residues. V lost 1 base and J lost 2, with 13 bases in between. Germline CDR1 SGHTA, CDR2 FQGNSA. As DNA, the CDR3 is TGTGCCAGCAGCTTAGTCTCGGGACTGACCACAGATACGCAGTATTTT. This encodes CASSLVSGLTTDTQYF.

The CDR3 DNA reads as TGTGCCAGCAGCTTGGGGTCAGAGACCCAGTACTTC. Amino acid sequence: CASSLGSETQYF. The genes are TRBV7-2 and TRBJ2-5, with D uncertain. The CDR3 extends over 12 amino acids. V was clipped by 3 bases and J by 4 bases, with 6 bases between them. From germline, CDR1 is SGHTA and CDR2 FQGNSA. The variable domain in full, with the rest retrieved from reference TRBV7-2 and TRBJ2-5, is GAGVSQSPSNKVTEKGKDVELRCDPISGHTALYWYRQSLGQGLEFLIYFQGNSAPDKSGLPSDRFSAERTGGSVSTLTIQRTQQEDSAVYLCASSLGSETQYFGPGTRLLVL.

V usage is TRBV3-1 and J usage is TRBJ1-2; unclear D gene. V was shortened by 1 base and J by 8 bases, with 11 bases between the two germline ends. Germline assignment: CDR1 LGHDT and CDR2 YNNKEL (reference sequence). The CDR3 totals 13 residues. The CDR3 DNA reads as TGTGCCAGCAGCCAAGTGCGGGGTATAGGCTACACCTTC. It yields the protein CASSQVRGIGYTF.

This sequence joins TRBV9 and TRBJ1-2; D is uncertain. V gave up 5 bases and J gave up 6 bases, with 11 bases separating them. This CDR3 has 12 amino acids. Germline CDR1 reads SGDLS; CDR2 reads YYNGEE. The CDR3 is CASSPNRDGYTF. The CDR3 nucleotides are TGTGCCAGCAGTCCTAATCGAGATGGCTACACCTTC. The full variable domain, rest sourced from reference TRBV9 and TRBJ1-2, is DSGVTQTPKHLITATGQRVTLRCSPRSGDLSVYWYQQSLDQGLQFLIQYYNGEERAKGNILERFSAQQFPDLHSELNLSSLELGDSALYFCASSPNRDGYTFGSGTRLTVV.

V gene TRBV3-1 combines with J gene TRBJ2-5; D remains ambiguous. The CDR3 is 13 residues long. From germline, CDR1 is LGHDT and CDR2 YNNKEL (reference sequence). Trimming left V 4 bases short and J 5 bases short, with 11 bases between. The CDR3 sequence: CASSPPNGETQYF. The DNA for the CDR3 is TGTGCCAGCAGCCCCCCGAATGGGGAGACCCAGTACTTC.

The genes are TRBV4-1 and TRBJ1-2, with D perhaps TRBD1 (5 bases). This CDR3 spans 15 amino acids. Germline CDR1 reads MGHRA; CDR2 reads YSYEKL. The V gene lost 5 bases and the J gene lost 5 bases, with 18 bases spanning the gap. The CDR3 spells CASSSPGAQGYGYTF. For the CDR3, the DNA is TGCGCCAGCAGCTCGCCGGGAGCCCAGGGATATGGCTACACCTTC.

This clonotype was seen only once. The chain uses TRBV5-1 and TRBJ2-7; D remains ambiguous. Deletions cut 5 bases from V and 5 bases from J, with 17 bases between. Per germline, CDR1 SGHRS and CDR2 YFSETQ. CDR3 length: 14 amino acids. CDR3 DNA: TGCGCCAGCAGTTCGACGCCCCGCGGCGACGAGCAGTACTTC. Encoded protein: CASSSTPRGDEQYF.

This chain connects TRBV20-1 to TRBJ2-1; D is perhaps TRBD1 or TRBD2 (6 bases each). The CDR3 extends over 12 amino acids. V lost 1 base and J lost 9, with 10 bases in between. Per germline, CDR1 DFQATT and CDR2 SNEGSKA (reference sequence). CDR3 nucleotides: TGCAGTGCTAGAGGGGGGGCCGTTGAGCAGTTCTTC. As protein: CSARGGAVEQFF.

The rearrangement joins TRBV7-2 to TRBJ2-4; TRBD2 matches at 12 bases. The CDR3 totals 17 residues. V was clipped by 5 bases and J by 9 bases; unmatched bases: 14. Germline V CDR1 and CDR2: SGHTA, FQGNSA. This CDR3 is CASSPLLAGGPAGIQYF. CDR3 bases: TGTGCCAGCAGCCCGCTCCTAGCGGGGGGGCCGGCGGGCATTCAGTACTTC.